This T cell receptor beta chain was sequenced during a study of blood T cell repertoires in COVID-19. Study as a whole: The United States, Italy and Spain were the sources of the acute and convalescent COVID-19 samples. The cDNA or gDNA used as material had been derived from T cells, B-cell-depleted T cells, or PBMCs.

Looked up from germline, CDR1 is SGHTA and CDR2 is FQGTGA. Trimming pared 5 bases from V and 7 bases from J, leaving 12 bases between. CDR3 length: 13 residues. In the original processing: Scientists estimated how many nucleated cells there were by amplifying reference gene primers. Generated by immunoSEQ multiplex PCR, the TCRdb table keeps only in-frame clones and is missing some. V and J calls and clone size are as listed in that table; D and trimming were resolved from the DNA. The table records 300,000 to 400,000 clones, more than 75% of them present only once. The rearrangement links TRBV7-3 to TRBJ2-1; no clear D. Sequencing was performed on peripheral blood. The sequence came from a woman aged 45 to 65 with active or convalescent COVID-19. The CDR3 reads CASSRLGFNEQFF. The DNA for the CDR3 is TGTGCCAGCAGCCGGCTAGGATTTAATGAGCAGTTCTTC. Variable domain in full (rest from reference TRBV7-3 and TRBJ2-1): GAGVSQTPSNKVTEKGKYVELRCDPISGHTALYWYRQSLGQGPEFLIYFQGTGAADDSGLPNDRFFAVRPEGSVSTLKIQRTERGDSAVYLCASSRLGFNEQFFGPGTRLTVL.